These T cell receptor beta chains were read from a single sample in a study of blood T cells in healthy people across ages. Via MiXCR, TCRdb re-called the 5' RACE reads, giving one row per CDR3 protein. The repertoire holds about 1.4 million distinct CDR3 sequences, approximately 60% seen once, with 5.5% to 8% in the top ten. The specimen sequenced was blood. The receptors stem from a man aged 18-30 years in good health. Each CDR3 is given with its conserved first and last residue. The D gene is left open where the match is weak. Clone size is stated in some rows and not others, as once, few, many or a class when expanded.

>.|TRBD1|TRBJ1-2|TRBV29-1
TGCAGCGTCGCGCGCTGGGACAGGGACTATGGCTACACCTTC
CSVARWDRDYGYTF
>.|.|TRBJ2-7|TRBV20-1
TGCAGTGCTATCCTCCCCTACGAGCAGTACTTC
CSAILPYEQYF
>.|.|TRBJ1-1|TRBV12-3/TRBV12-4
TGTGCCAGCAGGGTAACCGGTGGGAACACTGAAGCTTTCTTT
CASRVTGGNTEAFF
>.|.|TRBJ2-7|TRBV4-3
TGCGCCAGCAGCCAGGGACTGAATAACTACGAGCAGTACTTC
CASSQGLNNYEQYF
>few|TRBD2|TRBJ2-1|TRBV10-3
TGTGCCATCAGTGGAGTGCGGGAGGGCCTGAATGAGCAGTTCTTC
CAISGVREGLNEQFF
>.|.|TRBJ2-7|TRBV30
TGTGCCTGGAGCCTTGGGACCGACGAGCAGTACTTC
CAWSLGTDEQYF
>.|.|TRBJ1-4|TRBV5-1
TGCGCCAGCAGCCCGGCAACGACAGGATTATCAACTAATGAAAAACTGTTTTTT
CASSPATTGLSTNEKLFF
>.|TRBD1|TRBJ2-2|TRBV6-1
TGTGCCAGCACCAACACCGGGACAGGGTTTGCGTCCGGGGAGCTGTTTTTT
CASTNTGTGFASGELFF
>.|.|TRBJ2-7|TRBV14
TGTGCCAGCAGCCTCGGACACAGGGAGCAGTACTTC
CASSLGHREQYF
>.|TRBD1|TRBJ1-1|TRBV7-2
TGTGCCAGCAGCTCGCTTGGACAGGGTGTGGGAAAGGGCACTGAAGCTTTCTTT
CASSSLGQGVGKGTEAFF
>few|.|TRBJ2-7|TRBV20-1
TGCAGTGCTCTGAGCCGGGACCCCTACGAGCAGTACTTC
CSALSRDPYEQYF
>.|TRBD1|TRBJ1-3|TRBV29-1
TGCAGCGTACAGGGGAAAAACACCATATATTTT
CSVQGKNTIYF
>once|TRBD1|TRBJ1-5|TRBV18
TGTGCCAGCTCACAATCGGACAGGGGAAATCAGCCCCAGCATTTT
CASSQSDRGNQPQHF
>.|.|TRBJ2-3|TRBV4-2
TGTGCCAGCAGCCAAGGCGCTAGGCCGAGGGATACGCAGTATTTT
CASSQGARPRDTQYF
>.|.|TRBJ2-1|TRBV2
TGTGCCAGCAGTGAAGAAAACGGGGGCAACAATGAGCAGTTCTTC
CASSEENGGNNEQFF
>.|TRBD2|TRBJ2-1|TRBV4-1
TGCGCCAGCAGCCTTCTACGGACTAGGACGTACAATGAGCAGTTCTTC
CASSLLRTRTYNEQFF
>.|.|TRBJ1-4|TRBV7-2
TGTGCCAGCAGCCTTGGGGGGGCTGATGAAAAACTGTTTTTT
CASSLGGADEKLFF
>once|.|TRBJ1-1|TRBV4-3
TGCGCCAGCAGCCAAGTCCATCCTAACACTGAAGCTTTCTTT
CASSQVHPNTEAFF
>.|.|TRBJ1-2|TRBV12-3/TRBV12-4
TGTGCCAGTAGGGGGGAATCTAACTATGGCTACACCTTC
CASRGESNYGYTF
>.|.|TRBJ2-1|TRBV4-1
TGCGCCAGCAGCCAGGACGAGAGCTCCTACAATGAGCAGTTCTTC
CASSQDESSYNEQFF
>.|TRBD2|TRBJ2-7|TRBV9
TGTGCCAGCAGCGTAGCGGGAGGGCTCTACAATGAGCAGTACTTC
CASSVAGGLYNEQYF
>few|.|TRBJ2-3|TRBV24-1
TGTGCCACCATGGAGGGCCGCTCCACGGCAGATACGCAGTATTTT
CATMEGRSTADTQYF
>.|.|TRBJ2-3|TRBV7-9
TGTGCCAGCAGCATGGCCGGGACCCAAAGCACAGATACGCAGTATTTT
CASSMAGTQSTDTQYF
>few|.|TRBJ2-7|TRBV4-2
TGTGCCAGCAGCCAAGAATACAGAGCCTACGAGCAGTACTTC
CASSQEYRAYEQYF